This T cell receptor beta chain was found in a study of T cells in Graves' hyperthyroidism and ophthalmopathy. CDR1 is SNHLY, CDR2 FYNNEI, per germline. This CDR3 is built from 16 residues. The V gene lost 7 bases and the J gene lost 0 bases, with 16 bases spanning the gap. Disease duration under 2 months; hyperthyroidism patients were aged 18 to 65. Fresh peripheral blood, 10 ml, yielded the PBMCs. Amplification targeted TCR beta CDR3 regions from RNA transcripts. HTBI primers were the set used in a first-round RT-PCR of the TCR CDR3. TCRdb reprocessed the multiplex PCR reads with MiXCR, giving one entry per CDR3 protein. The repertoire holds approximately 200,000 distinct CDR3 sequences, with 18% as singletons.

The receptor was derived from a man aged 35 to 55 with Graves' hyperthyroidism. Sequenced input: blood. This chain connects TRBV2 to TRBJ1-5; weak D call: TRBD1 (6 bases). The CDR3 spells CASTLKGGDSNQPQHF. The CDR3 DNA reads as TGTGCCAGCACCTTAAAGGGGGGGGATAGCAATCAGCCCCAGCATTTT. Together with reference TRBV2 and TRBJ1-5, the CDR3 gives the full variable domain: EPEVTQTPSHQVTQMGQEVILRCVPISNHLYFYWYRQILGQKVEFLVSFYNNEISEKSEIFDDQFSVERPDGSNFTLKIRSTKLEDSAMYFCASTLKGGDSNQPQHFGDGTRLSIL.